This T cell receptor beta chain is drawn from a study of shared clonotypes between healthy human individuals. Turning to the study itself: Ranging from 18 to 49 in age, donors were two women and three men. Whole-study findings and limits: It was observed that 5% to 6.5% of naive CD4 clonotypes were shared across a handful of donors. Naive subsets generally exceeded memory subsets in estimated richness. Represented diversity, genetic and exposure-history alike, was limited by few donors.

With regard to this clone: What it binds is not known. Possible read error: a much larger clone is one base away.

Naive CD8 cells comprised CD45RO-negative, CCR7-positively selected cells, excluding terminally differentiated effector memory CD45RA+ cells. Profiling relied on immunoSEQ multiplex PCR, and the TCRdb table lists in-frame clones only, not all of them. The sample lists about 2.1 million clones, around 93% seen once, with approximately 1.7% in the top ten. From germline, CDR1 is SGDLS and CDR2 YYNGEE. Trimming took 4 bases from V and 6 from J, leaving 11 bases between them. CDR3 length: 13 residues. V is TRBV9 and J is TRBJ2-1, with a tentative D call TRBD2 (6 bases). The sequenced material came from naive CD8+ T cells from PBMCs. The sequence was obtained from a man aged 18 to 29 in good health. Some clones in this sample may be carry-over from other donors' samples. CDR3 sequence reads: CASSPGSSNEQFF. The DNA for the CDR3 is TGTGCCAGCAGCCCCGGGAGTAGCAATGAGCAGTTCTTC.